Presented here are 10 T cell receptor beta chains from one specimen sequenced in a study of human T cells and chemical hapten exposure. Stated time point: healthy volunteer bleed at 2 weeks. Whole blood, unfractionated, served as the material for total RNA extraction. One entry per CDR3 protein results from TCRdb running MiXCR on the RACE reads. The repertoire holds over 100,000 distinct CDR3 sequences, with approximately 9.1% as singletons. Sequenced sample: whole blood. The receptors stem from a male donor in good health. Some clones in this sample may be carry-over from other donors' samples.

This clonotype appeared a few times. The gene calls are TRBV19 and TRBJ2-7; no definite D call. The CDR3 spans 13 residues. In germline, CDR1 is LNHDA, CDR2 SQIVND (reference sequence). Trimming pared 5 bases from V and 3 bases from J, leaving 11 bases between. This chain's CDR3 is CASSLELSYEQYF. The CDR3 DNA follows: TGTGCCAGTAGTCTCGAACTCAGCTACGAGCAGTACTTC.

This clonotype was counted at least ten times. The V and J genes are TRBV7-2 and TRBJ2-7; 8 bases map to TRBD1. Germline loops: CDR1 SGHTA, CDR2 FQGNSA. This CDR3 has 16 amino acids. The V gene end was trimmed by 0 bases and the J gene end by 3 bases; junction bases not matched to a gene: 7. The CDR3 loop is CASSLAEGQGGYEQYF. CDR3 bases: TGTGCCAGCAGCTTAGCGGAAGGACAGGGAGGCTACGAGCAGTACTTC.

This clonotype turned up a few times. V usage is TRBV6-5 and J usage is TRBJ2-2, with D unresolved. The germline V gene encodes CDR1 MNHEY and CDR2 SVGAGI. V was pared by 0 bases and J by 6 bases, with 11 bases between. The CDR3 is 15 residues long. For the CDR3, the DNA is TGTGCCAGCAGTTACTCCCGAACCCCCCCCGGGGAGCTGTTTTTT. It encodes CASSYSRTPPGELFF.

The chain joins TRBV5-1 to TRBJ1-4, with D hard to call. This CDR3 contains 16 residues. Looked up from germline, CDR1 is SGHRS and CDR2 is YFSETQ. V was shortened by 5 bases and J by 0 bases, with 14 bases between the two germline ends. CDR3 coding DNA: TGCGCCAGCAGTCAAGGACGGATCTCAACTAATGAAAAACTGTTTTTT. It translates to CASSQGRISTNEKLFF.

The table lists this clonotype with many counts. The chain recombines TRBV27 with TRBJ2-7; D is perhaps TRBD2 (6 bases). The germline V gene has CDR1 MNHEY and CDR2 SMNVEV (reference sequence). CDR3 size: 17 residues. V lost 0 bases to trimming and J lost 3 bases, with 18 bases between them. This CDR3 is CASSLSDGGTDIYEQYF. The DNA for the CDR3 is TGTGCCAGCAGTTTATCAGATGGAGGGACTGACATCTACGAGCAGTACTTC.

The sample holds many counts of this clonotype. This sequence joins TRBV7-9 and TRBJ1-1, with D unclear. The germline V gene encodes CDR1 SEHNR and CDR2 FQNEAQ (reference sequence). The V end was cut by 4 bases, the J end by 5 bases, with 8 bases between. The CDR3 length is 12 residues. The CDR3 nucleotides are TGTGCCAGCAGCTGGTTCACGACTGAAGCTTTCTTT. As protein: CASSWFTTEAFF.

This clonotype came up a few times. The V call is TRBV27, the J call TRBJ1-5; maybe TRBD1 (5 bases). This CDR3 has 15 residues. Looked up from germline, CDR1 is MNHEY and CDR2 is SMNVEV (reference sequence). Trimming left V 4 bases short and J 2 bases short, with 12 bases between. The CDR3 is CASSSTFRGNQPQHF. The CDR3 DNA reads TGTGCCAGCAGTTCGACCTTCAGGGGCAATCAGCCCCAGCATTTT.

In its sample, this clonotype was seen many times. The V and J genes are TRBV18 and TRBJ1-4; no definite D call. This CDR3 contains 13 residues. V shed 1 base and J shed 8 bases, with 8 bases lying between them. Germline CDR1 is KGHSH and CDR2 is LQKENI. CDR3 loop: CASSPREGEKLFF. In DNA form, the CDR3 reads TGTGCCAGCTCACCACGGGAGGGCGAAAAACTGTTTTTT.

This clonotype was observed a few times. The chain combines TRBV6-2 or TRBV6-3 with TRBJ2-7, with D uncertain. Trimming took 7 bases from V and 5 from J, leaving 12 bases between them. Per the germline V gene, CDR1 is MNHEY and CDR2 is SVGEGT. The CDR3 contains 12 residues. The CDR3 coding sequence is TGTGCCAGCACCTATGGACCCCACGAGCAGTACTTC. Amino acid sequence: CASTYGPHEQYF.

The chain couples TRBV4-1 to TRBJ1-2, with no clear D. Germline V CDR1 and CDR2: MGHRA, YSYEKL. V dropped 1 base and J dropped 6 bases, with 6 bases sitting between them. This CDR3 has 12 residues. The CDR3 region has the DNA TGCGCCAGCAGCCAAGCCCAGCATGGCTACACCTTC. Translating gives CASSQAQHGYTF.